The clone carrying this T cell receptor beta chain occurred a few times. The antigen is undetermined. The sample belongs to a study of regulatory T cells in long-lasting Graves disease. Study-level information: Over-5-year antithyroid drug use with positive TSH receptor antibodies defined persistent Graves' disease in the study.

Researchers made TCR beta libraries by using iRepertoire HTBI primers and running Arm-PCR on CDR3 regions. MiXCR was run by TCRdb on the multiplex PCR reads, yielding one entry per CDR3 protein. The data contain 310,000 or so distinct CDR3 sequences, about 20% of them singletons. Germline assignment: CDR1 SGHAT and CDR2 FQNNGV. The CDR3 runs to 16 residues. V lost 1 base to trimming and J lost 0 bases, with 10 bases between them. Overall study results and limits: Persistent Graves' patients had lower TCR diversity than newly diagnosed ones. There were preferences for TRBV28, TRBJ1-2 and TRBJ2-5 in persistent disease. A greater number of public clonotypes (2,741) was shared by persistent patients than by new patients (about 990).

Time point denoted: persistent/refractory GD, antithyroid drugs over 5 years with positive TRAb. PBMC-derived RNA was used for the TCR library. This receptor was taken from a female donor with Graves disease. The rearrangement links TRBV11-2 to TRBJ2-1; D uncertain. The sequencing used peripheral blood mononuclear cells (PBMCs), collected when the disease was refractory, from a patient treated with antithyroid drugs. As DNA, the CDR3 is TGTGCCAGCAGCTTAGGTCTGGGTATCTCCTACAATGAGCAGTTCTTC. It translates to CASSLGLGISYNEQFF.